The clone carrying this TCR beta chain was counted many times. Its cognate antigen is unknown. Every TCR cDNA molecule bore a unique molecular identifier. MiXCR, applied by TCRdb to the 5' RACE reads, yields one record per CDR3 protein. The profile shows approximately 49,000 distinct CDR3 sequences, around 5.2% of them singletons. This sample was included in a study of spatial heterogeneity in lung cancer. As for the study in general: Detection consistently yielded more beta chains than alpha chains.

Findings of the study overall: Ubiquitous expanded tumor TCRs surfaced in blood more at resection than they did at follow-up.

The CDR3 has 12 residues. V was pared by 3 bases and J by 6 bases, with 5 bases between. Germline CDR1 SGHTA, CDR2 FQGTGA. Sample time point: sample taken at primary tumor resection. No cell sorting; template was whole RNA from tumor, lung tissue or PBMC. Sequencing was performed on PBMCs, taken at surgery. V is TRBV7-3 and J is TRBJ2-2, with no clear D. The sequence came from a male donor with early-stage non-small cell lung cancer. Here the CDR3 DNA reads TGTGCCAGCAGCTTCGGGCCCGGGGAGCTGTTTTTT. Protein sequence: CASSFGPGELFF.